One sample yielded the 25 T cell receptor beta chains listed below, sequenced in a study of T-cell reconstitution after alpha-beta-depleted transplantation in children. TCRbeta library preparation incorporated unique molecular identifiers. TCRdb re-derived calls from the PCR reads in MiXCR, one entry per CDR3 protein. The sample has 780,000 or so distinct CDR3 sequences, about 15% seen once. Sample: PBMCs, mostly from graft donor cells, taken 360 days after TCRalphabeta/CD19-depleted stem cell transplant. The receptors were sampled from a male patient under 18 who had a stem cell transplant for acute lymphoblastic leukemia, so the T cells may come from the graft donor.

The genes are TRBV11-3 and TRBJ2-1; 12 bases align to TRBD2. This CDR3 spans 16 amino acids. The J segment lost 4 bases and the V segment lost 4 bases, leaving 5 bases of the junction unmatched. The germline V gene has CDR1 SGHNT and CDR2 YENEEA. The CDR3 protein is CASSSVGLAGYNEQFF. The CDR3 coding sequence is TGTGCCAGCAGCTCGGTAGGACTAGCGGGGTACAATGAGCAGTTCTTC.

Only a few counts were recorded for this clonotype. CDR3: CASSDGEVNTEAFF. The DNA for the CDR3 is TGTGCCAGCAGTGATGGGGAAGTGAACACTGAAGCTTTCTTT. J is TRBJ1-1 and V is TRBV25-1; D unclear. Germline CDR1 reads MGHDK; CDR2 reads SYGVNS. This CDR3 has 14 residues. The V gene lost 3 bases and the J gene lost 0 bases, with 8 bases spanning the gap.

There are a few counts of this clonotype. The chain combines TRBV10-3 with TRBJ1-2; 9 nucleotides align to TRBD1. The CDR3 is made up of 12 amino acids. Trimming cost V 7 bases and J 6 bases; bases outside gene matches: 3. Germline CDR1 reads ENHRY; CDR2 reads SYGVKD. CDR3 region: CAITGTGNGYTF. As DNA, the CDR3 is TGTGCCATCACAGGGACAGGGAATGGCTACACCTTC.

This clonotype occurred many times. This chain joins TRBV12-3 or TRBV12-4 and TRBJ2-7; the D gene is possibly TRBD1 (6 bases). V lost 3 bases to trimming and J lost 0 bases, with 15 bases between them. The CDR3 has 16 residues. As DNA, the CDR3 is TGTGCCAGCAGTTTGCGTCCCGGGACATTCTCCTACGAGCAGTACTTC. This codes for CASSLRPGTFSYEQYF.

The genes are TRBV12-3 or TRBV12-4 and TRBJ1-4, with D possibly being TRBD1 (5 bases). The CDR3 runs 14 residues. The germline V and J ends were trimmed by 7 bases and 2 bases, with 11 bases remaining between them. The CDR3 DNA reads TGTGCCAGCAAACCGGGACGTACTAATGAAAAACTGTTTTTT. It translates to CASKPGRTNEKLFF.

This clonotype was found a few times. The genes are TRBV25-1 and TRBJ2-6; D is perhaps TRBD1 or TRBD2 (5 bases each). Germline-derived CDR1 and CDR2 are MGHDK and SYGVNS. Trimming took 5 bases from V and 3 from J, leaving 11 bases between them. This CDR3 region has 15 residues. Written as DNA, the CDR3 is TGTGCCAGCAGTCCCCGAGGGGTTGGGGCCAACGTCCTGACTTTC. Amino acid sequence: CASSPRGVGANVLTF.

A few counts support this clonotype. The V call is TRBV5-1, the J call TRBJ1-2; D is unresolved. Germline values: CDR1 SGHRS, CDR2 YFSETQ. This CDR3 has 13 residues. V lost 2 bases and J 7 bases, leaving 12 bases between the germline ends. CDR3: CASSFSSGVGYTF. Here the CDR3 DNA reads TGCGCCAGCAGCTTCTCATCTGGGGTTGGCTACACCTTC.

The gene calls are TRBV27 and TRBJ1-1; tentatively, D is TRBD1 (5 bases). The CDR3 consists of 15 residues. V lost 5 bases, J lost 1 base, and 14 bases lay in between. The germline CDR1 and CDR2 sequences are MNHEY and SMNVEV (reference sequence). The CDR3 reads CASSKLTGPNTEAFF. For the CDR3, the DNA is TGTGCCAGCAGTAAGTTAACAGGCCCGAACACTGAAGCTTTCTTT.

This clonotype was counted a few times. The rearrangement joins TRBV7-2 to TRBJ2-7; 7 bases match TRBD1. Germline V gives CDR1 SGHTA, CDR2 FQGNSA. V lost 3 bases and J lost 0; bases outside the gene matches: 5. The CDR3 extends over 15 amino acids. This chain's CDR3 is CASSLETGSSYEQYF. DNA for the CDR3: TGTGCCAGCAGCTTGGAGACAGGGAGCTCCTACGAGCAGTACTTC.

This clonotype was detected only a few times. The J gene is TRBJ1-2, the V gene TRBV6-1; TRBD1 agrees at 10 bases. Per the germline V gene, CDR1 is MNHNS and CDR2 is SASEGT. Trimming removed 7 bases from V and 3 bases from J; junction bases left unmatched: 5. CDR3 length: 14 residues. CDR3 sequence: CASIRGQGYYGYTF. CDR3 nucleotides: TGTGCCAGCATTCGGGGACAGGGGTACTATGGCTACACCTTC.

This clonotype was seen repeatedly, ten times or more. This sequence joins TRBV29-1 and TRBJ2-7, with 12 positions matching TRBD1. After removal of 5 bases from V and 5 bases from J, the junction contained 7 bases not matched to a gene. The germline V gene has CDR1 SQVTM and CDR2 ANQGSEA. The CDR3 extends over 14 amino acids. The chain's CDR3 is CSVNSGTGGHEQYF. The CDR3 DNA reads as TGCAGCGTTAATTCCGGGACAGGGGGCCACGAGCAGTACTTC.

CDR3 sequence: CSVESWAGVVGYTF. The CDR3, as DNA: TGCAGCGTTGAAAGCTGGGCAGGGGTAGTTGGCTACACCTTC. V is TRBV29-1 and J is TRBJ1-2, with D possibly being TRBD1 (6 bases). This CDR3 has 14 residues. CDR1 SQVTM and CDR2 ANQGSEA come from the germline V gene. Trimming removed 2 bases at V and 7 bases at J, with 17 bases between.

The chain joins TRBV13 to TRBJ2-6, with D possibly TRBD2 on 6 matching bases. This CDR3 comprises 17 residues. Germline lookup yields CDR1 PRHDT and CDR2 FYEKMQ (reference sequence). V was trimmed by 0 bases and J by 4 bases, leaving 13 bases between them. The CDR3 nucleotides read TGTGCCAGCAGCTTAGGGGTTGGGACTCTGGGGGCCAACGTCCTGACTTTC. This encodes CASSLGVGTLGANVLTF. Using reference TRBV13 and TRBJ2-6 for the parts outside the CDR3, the full variable domain is AAGVIQSPRHLIKEKRETATLKCYPIPRHDTVYWYQQGPGQDPQFLISFYEKMQSDKGSIPDRFSAQQFSDYHSELNMSSLELGDSALYFCASSLGVGTLGANVLTFGAGSRLTVL.

This clonotype was found many times. The rearrangement links TRBV29-1 to TRBJ2-2; 8 bases map to TRBD2. The V gene end was trimmed by 7 bases and the J gene end by 4 bases; junction bases not matched to a gene: 11. This CDR3 region has 15 residues. CDR1 and CDR2 (germline): SQVTM, ANQGSEA. Here the CDR3 reads CSAARTLAGTGELFF. The CDR3 nucleotides are TGCAGCGCTGCCCGAACGCTAGCGGGCACCGGGGAGCTGTTTTTT.

This clonotype was observed a handful of times. The CDR3 loop reads CASSLIPDTGELFF. As DNA, the CDR3 is TGCGCCAGCAGCTTAATACCCGACACCGGGGAGCTGTTTTTT. This rearrangement joins TRBV5-1 to TRBJ2-2; D is uncertain. Trimming removed 2 bases at V and 3 bases at J, with 8 bases between. This CDR3 is built from 14 residues. Germline CDR1 is SGHRS and CDR2 is YFSETQ.

This clonotype turned up a few times. The rearrangement links TRBV7-2 to TRBJ2-7, with unresolved D. CDR3 size: 14 residues. The germline CDR1 and CDR2 sequences are SGHTA and FQGNSA. Trimming shortened V by 0 bases and J by 3 bases, and 9 bases separated the two germline ends. CDR3 DNA sequence: TGTGCCAGCAGCTTAGCCCCGAATAGCTACGAGCAGTACTTC. Translation: CASSLAPNSYEQYF.

The chain couples TRBV20-1 to TRBJ2-1; 14 bases line up with TRBD2. After removal of 5 bases from V and 8 bases from J, the junction contained 8 bases not matched to a gene. CDR3 length equals 15 residues. Germline assignment: CDR1 DFQATT and CDR2 SNEGSKA (reference sequence). Written as DNA, the CDR3 is TGCAGTGCTCCCGGACTAGCGGGAGGCATATATGAGCAGTTCTTC. Its translation is CSAPGLAGGIYEQFF.

This clonotype was seen a few times. The chain joins TRBV11-1 to TRBJ2-2, with 12 bases lining up with TRBD2. V dropped 4 bases and J dropped 1; count of bases not matched to a gene: 7. CDR1 is SGHAT and CDR2 is FQDESV in the germline V gene (reference sequence). The CDR3 consists of 18 residues. For the CDR3, the DNA is TGTGCCAGCAGCTCCTGGACTAGCGGGATTAGGAACACCGGGGAGCTGTTTTTT. Amino acid sequence: CASSSWTSGIRNTGELFF.

In its sample, this clonotype was seen a few times. V and J are TRBV9 and TRBJ2-3; D ambiguous. This CDR3 contains 18 residues. Germline loops: CDR1 SGDLS, CDR2 YYNGEE. Trimming stripped 4 bases from V and 0 bases from J, with 21 bases between. The CDR3 reads CASSPKSLEMASTDTQYF. CDR3 nucleotide sequence: TGTGCCAGCAGCCCCAAGTCGCTGGAGATGGCTAGCACAGATACGCAGTATTTT.

V usage is TRBV14 and J usage is TRBJ1-4; unclear D gene. Germline V gene sequence: CDR1 SGHDN, CDR2 FVKESK. This CDR3 spans 16 amino acids. Trimming left V 0 bases short and J 7 bases short, with 15 bases between. CDR3 sequence reads: CASSQELIPGGEKLFF. CDR3 nucleotide sequence: TGTGCCAGCAGCCAAGAGCTGATACCTGGAGGTGAAAAACTGTTTTTT.

This clonotype occurred many times. The chain links TRBV10-3 to TRBJ2-3; 8 bases map to TRBD2. The germline gives CDR1 ENHRY, CDR2 SYGVKD. The CDR3 covers 16 residues. V lost 7 bases, J lost 3 bases, and 12 bases stayed unmatched. CDR3 in amino acids: CAIKGLEGRATDTQYF. CDR3 sequence (DNA): TGTGCCATCAAGGGACTAGAGGGTCGGGCGACAGATACGCAGTATTTT.

This chain connects TRBV20-1 to TRBJ2-3; D is unclear. The germline gives CDR1 DFQATT, CDR2 SNEGSKA (reference sequence). V was clipped by 4 bases and J by 4 bases, with 15 bases between them. CDR3 length equals 14 residues. CDR3 loop: CSAKVYGAADTQYF. Here the CDR3 DNA reads TGCAGTGCTAAGGTTTATGGAGCAGCAGATACGCAGTATTTT.

This clonotype has only a few counts. The chain combines TRBV6-5 with TRBJ2-7; 7 bases are shared with TRBD2. In germline, CDR1 is MNHEY, CDR2 SVGAGI. This CDR3 comprises 14 residues. The J segment lost 3 bases and the V segment lost 3 bases, leaving 5 bases of the junction unmatched. The CDR3 DNA reads as TGTGCCAGCAGTTATCTAGCGGACTTCTACGAGCAGTACTTC. Translation gives CASSYLADFYEQYF.

This rearrangement joins TRBV12-3 or TRBV12-4 to TRBJ1-4; D not resolved. The CDR3 consists of 14 residues. V was shortened by 2 bases and J by 14 bases, with 18 bases between the two germline ends. The DNA of the CDR3 is TGTGCCAGCAGTTTATCGGGCTCGCGGCCTCGCCTGTTTTTT. Amino acid sequence: CASSLSGSRPRLFF.

This clonotype was observed once. This sequence joins TRBV2 and TRBJ1-1; D gene ambiguous. Deletions cut 6 bases from V and 1 base from J, with 21 bases between. This CDR3 has 17 amino acids. Germline V gives CDR1 SNHLY, CDR2 FYNNEI. CDR3 residues: CASRAFRAAGKNTEAFF. The CDR3 coding sequence is TGTGCCAGCAGGGCCTTCCGGGCCGCCGGTAAGAACACTGAAGCTTTCTTT.